Shown below are 8 T cell receptor beta chains from a single sample sequenced in a study of T cell repertoires in cytomegalovirus infection. TCRdb reprocessed the reads via MiXCR and lists one record per CDR3 protein. The repertoire holds 110,000 or so distinct CDR3 sequences, with around 31% as singletons. The antigens for these receptors are not known. Sequencing was performed on CD8+ T cells from cultured PBMCs, taken from culture after CMV antigen stimulation. The receptor set was obtained from a human donor in good health (CMV status not recorded). Some clones in this sample may be carry-over from other donors' samples.

This clonotype has a count of ten or more. CDR3 protein: CASSPFWGTNYGYTF. CDR3 in DNA: TGTGCCAGCAGCCCCTTCTGGGGGACTAACTATGGCTACACCTTC. The rearrangement links TRBV6-5 to TRBJ1-2; the D gene is possibly TRBD1 (5 bases). Germline loops: CDR1 MNHEY, CDR2 SVGAGI. Trimming left V 6 bases short and J 0 bases short, with 14 bases between. The CDR3 is 15 residues long.

V and J are TRBV2 and TRBJ2-7; the match to TRBD2 covers 8 bases. Trimming cost V 7 bases and J 4 bases; bases outside gene matches: 15. The CDR3 is 16 residues long. CDR1 and CDR2 (germline): SNHLY, FYNNEI. The CDR3, as DNA: TGTGCCAGCACCACCACTCTCGGGGGGGGCCTTTACGAGCAGTACTTC. Protein sequence: CASTTTLGGGLYEQYF.

This chain links TRBV7-9 with TRBJ2-1; D gene uncertain. This CDR3 region has 17 residues. Germline V gene data show CDR1 as SEHNR and CDR2 as FQNEAQ (reference sequence). Trimming cost V 4 bases and J 0 bases, with 16 bases left between them. In nucleotides, the CDR3 is TGTGCCAGCAGCTCTGAGGTGGATAGGAGCTCCTACAATGAGCAGTTCTTC. It translates to CASSSEVDRSSYNEQFF.

This clonotype was seen only once. The chain links TRBV19 to TRBJ1-1; a weak D match, TRBD1 (6 bases). CDR1 LNHDA and CDR2 SQIVND come from the germline V gene (reference sequence). V lost 10 bases and J 1 base, leaving 16 bases between the germline ends. This CDR3 region has 14 residues. Here the CDR3 reads CATHGWGPNTEAFF. In nucleotides, the CDR3 is TGTGCCACCCACGGCTGGGGGCCGAACACTGAAGCTTTCTTT.

This rearrangement joins TRBV6-2 or TRBV6-3 to TRBJ2-1; no clear D. Trimming shortened V by 3 bases and J by 7 bases, and 7 bases separated the two germline ends. CDR3 length equals 12 residues. In germline, CDR1 is MNHEY, CDR2 SVGEGT. CDR3 in DNA: TGTGCCAGCAGTTATGAGGAAAATGAGCAGTTCTTC. This codes for CASSYEENEQFF.

The J gene is TRBJ2-1, the V gene TRBV7-8, with D perhaps matching TRBD1 (5 bases). Trimming removed 5 bases from V and 8 bases from J, with 13 bases in between. CDR3 size: 13 residues. In germline, CDR1 is SGHVS, CDR2 FQNEAQ. DNA of the CDR3: TGTGCCAGCAGCCCCGTCAGGGCTCATGAGCAGTTCTTC. This gives the protein CASSPVRAHEQFF.

The genes are TRBV5-6 and TRBJ1-1, with D tentatively TRBD1 (5 bases). Germline V gene lookup returns CDR1 SGHDT and CDR2 YYEEEE. The CDR3 covers 15 residues. Trimming removed 0 bases at V and 0 bases at J, with 9 bases between. The CDR3 bases are TGTGCCAGCAGCTTGGGGGGCCTCATGAACACTGAAGCTTTCTTT. It codes for CASSLGGLMNTEAFF.

The chain has TRBV4-3 and TRBJ2-2; the D gene is possibly TRBD1 (5 bases). Germline V gene lookup returns CDR1 LGHNA and CDR2 YSLEER. There are 16 residues in the CDR3. The ends were cut back, 0 bases at V and 4 bases at J, with 12 bases in the middle. Here the CDR3 reads CASSQDTGFSTGELFF. In nucleotides, the CDR3 is TGCGCCAGCAGCCAAGACACAGGCTTCTCCACCGGGGAGCTGTTTTTT.